This T cell receptor beta chain was captured by sequencing in a study of CD8 T cells in Susac syndrome. The CDR3 has 13 residues. The germline gives CDR1 DFQATT, CDR2 SNEGSKA (reference sequence). With 3 bases clipped from V and 6 bases from J, the junction kept 5 bases outside the gene matches. It was with random hexamers that about 0.45 to 1 ug RNA was reverse transcribed. TCRdb re-analysed the immunoSEQ multiplex PCR reads in MiXCR, keeping a single row per CDR3 protein. The sample shows about 180,000 distinct CDR3 sequences, about 94% of them seen only once. This clonotype was obtained from a human donor with multiple sclerosis. This chain connects TRBV20-1 to TRBJ1-2, with 9 bases that match TRBD1. Source material: CD4+ T cells from PBMCs. This CDR3 is CSASRDRDDGYTF. DNA of the CDR3: TGCAGTGCTAGTCGGGACAGGGATGATGGCTACACCTTC.